This entry describes one TCR beta chain. CDR3 length: 16 residues. With 1 base clipped from V and 1 base from J, the junction kept 2 bases outside the gene matches. Germline loops: CDR1 GTSNPN, CDR2 SVGIG (reference sequence). Original processing methods: Reference gene primer amplification in the assay estimated nucleated cell counts. TCRdb's copy holds only in-frame clones and misses some; the assay was immunoSEQ multiplex PCR. From that table come the V and J calls and clone size; the DNA was used to work out D and trimming. The table includes 25,000 to 35,000 clones, 75% to 85% detected once. This sample was taken from a study of blood T cell repertoires in COVID-19. About the study: Italy, Spain and the United States were the sources of the convalescent and acute COVID-19 samples.

Input material: peripheral blood. The TCR originated in a man in his 60s with active COVID-19. The rearrangement uses TRBV30 and TRBJ2-3, with TRBD2 matching 13 bases. CDR3 region: CAWSAGLAGGTDTQYF. The CDR3 nucleotides read TGTGCCTGGAGTGCCGGACTAGCGGGAGGCACAGATACGCAGTATTTT.